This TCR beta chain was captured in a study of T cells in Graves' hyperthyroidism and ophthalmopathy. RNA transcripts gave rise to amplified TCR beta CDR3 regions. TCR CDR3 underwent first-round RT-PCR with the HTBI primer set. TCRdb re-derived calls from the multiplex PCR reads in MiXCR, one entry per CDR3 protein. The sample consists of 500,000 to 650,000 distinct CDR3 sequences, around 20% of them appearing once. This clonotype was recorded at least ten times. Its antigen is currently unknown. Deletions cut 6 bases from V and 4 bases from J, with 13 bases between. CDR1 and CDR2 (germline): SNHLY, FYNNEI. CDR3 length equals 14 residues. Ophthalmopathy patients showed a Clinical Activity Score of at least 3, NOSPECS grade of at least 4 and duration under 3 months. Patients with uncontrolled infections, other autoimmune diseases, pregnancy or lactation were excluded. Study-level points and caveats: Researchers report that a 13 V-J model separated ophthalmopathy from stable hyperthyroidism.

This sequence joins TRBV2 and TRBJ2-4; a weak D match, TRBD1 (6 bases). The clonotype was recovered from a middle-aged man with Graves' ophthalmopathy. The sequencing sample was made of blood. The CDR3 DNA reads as TGTGCCAGCAGAAGCCCCAGGGGAAAAAACATTCAGTACTTC. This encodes CASRSPRGKNIQYF.